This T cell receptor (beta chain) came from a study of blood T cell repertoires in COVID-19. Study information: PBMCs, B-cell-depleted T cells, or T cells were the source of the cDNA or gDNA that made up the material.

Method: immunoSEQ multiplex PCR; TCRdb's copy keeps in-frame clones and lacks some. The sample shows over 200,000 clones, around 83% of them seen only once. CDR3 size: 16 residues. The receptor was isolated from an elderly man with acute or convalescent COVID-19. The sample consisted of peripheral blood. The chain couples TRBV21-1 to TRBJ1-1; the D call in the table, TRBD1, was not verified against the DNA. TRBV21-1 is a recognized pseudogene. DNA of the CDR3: TGTGCCAGCAGTCGGGACAGGGGTTGGGGAGAAACTGAAGCTTTCTTT. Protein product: CASSRDRGWGETEAFF.